This T cell receptor (beta chain) was sequenced for a study of chemoradiotherapy in HPV16-positive cancers (dated by TCRdb to between 2020 and 2023). At the level of the whole study: Functional T-cell assays on cells from two HPV16-positive patients defined candidate HPV-specific T-cell clones and common TCR motifs. The study set out to ask whether T-cell immunity against the HPV oncoproteins E6 and E7 changes over the course of chemoradiotherapy and whether that immunity affects survival. The candidate HPV-specific TCRs and motifs were subsequently tracked in TCR repertoires obtained from some 90 patients with HPV-related cancers. Overall study outcomes, separate from this receptor: Only two HPV16-positive patients were used to derive the functional definition of HPV-specific T cells, and the survival association was reported for HPV16-positive patients. In HPV16-positive patients, expansion of HPV-responsive T cells during chemoradiotherapy was found to be associated with improved recurrence-free survival. Expansion of candidate HPV-specific clones and E7-related TCR motifs was observed in the tumor microenvironment during treatment, whereas no such expansion was observed for non-HPV-specific T cells.

In the case of this clone: Its antigen is still unknown. There are no base qualities to consult, and no much larger clone falls within one base.

Because repertoires were sampled repeatedly during chemoradiotherapy, clonal expansion in the tumor microenvironment could be followed. Library creation used the immunoSEQ multiplex PCR assay. The table was pulled from immuneACCESS by TCRdb, which kept in-frame rearrangements only. Such tables lose some clones; where checked, under half of the loss comes from unresolved V genes, and the rest has no known cause. The sample table shows around 15,000 clones, and about 91% are seen once. 3.5% of the sample belongs to the ten largest clones. From a lookup of the germline V gene (reference sequence), CDR1 and CDR2 are MNHNY and SVGAGI. Counted from cysteine to phenylalanine, this CDR3 has 11 amino acids. Just the 33-base CDR3 DNA is kept, in frame starting at base 1. V sheds 0 bases and J sheds 6 bases, leaving 2 bases between their ends.

The source material was blood, sampled from a patient who underwent chemoradiotherapy. The TCR originated in a human donor with HPV-associated anogenital cancer. The chain is assembled from TRBV6-6 and TRBJ2-5, with the D gene not confidently named. The CDR3 in this case is CASSYSKTQYF. The bases are TGTGCCAGCAGTTACTCAAAGACCCAGTACTTC.